These T cell receptor beta chains were read from a single sample in a study of blood T cell repertoires in COVID-19. This table comes from immunoSEQ multiplex PCR, and its TCRdb copy is limited to in-frame clones, with some not included. The sample includes tens of thousands of clones, roughly 88% of them seen just once. The sample taken for sequencing was peripheral blood. The receptors derive from a human donor in a cohort sampled during active COVID-19. Each CDR3 is given with its conserved first and last residue. Each record gives: D gene, clone size, V gene, J gene, CDR3 DNA, CDR3 protein. A D gene is named only where the DNA matches it firmly. Clone size is stated in some rows and not others, as once, few, many or a class when expanded.

>TRBD1|NA|TRBV7-8|TRBJ1-2
TGTGCCAGCAGCTTAGGCGGGACAGGTGCGGACTATGGCTACACCTTC
CASSLGGTGADYGYTF
>TRBD1|NA|TRBV16|TRBJ2-7
TGTGCCAGCAGCTTCGGTTCAGGGGGCGGGTACGAGCAGTACTTC
CASSFGSGGGYEQYF
>TRBD2|NA|TRBV27|TRBJ2-1
TGTGCCAGCAGCATCCCACTAGCGGCATACAATGAGCAGTTCTTC
CASSIPLAAYNEQFF
>TRBD1|NA|TRBV7-9|TRBJ1-1
TGTGCCAGTCGACAGGGCCACTTCGAAGCTTTCTTT
CASRQGHFEAFF
>NA|once|TRBV9|TRBJ1-2
TGTGCCAGCAGCGTTTTTCAGGGGCCCCTGGGTGGCTACACCTTC
CASSVFQGPLGGYTF
>TRBD1|NA|TRBV2|TRBJ1-1
TGTGCCAGTGACAGGGGGCGCAACACTGAAGCTTTCTTT
CASDRGRNTEAFF
>TRBD2|NA|TRBV3-1/TRBV3-2|TRBJ2-3
TGTGCCAGCAGCCAAGGGACTAGCCGCTCAGATACGCAGTATTTT
CASSQGTSRSDTQYF
>TRBD2|NA|TRBV5-6|TRBJ2-7
TGTGCCAGCAGCCCACCCTACGCGGGGGAGGGGGAGCAGTACTTC
CASSPPYAGEGEQYF
>TRBD2|NA|TRBV30|TRBJ2-1
TGTGCCTCGAACCCCGGGAGGTATAGGAATGAGCAGTTCTTC
CASNPGRYRNEQFF
>NA|NA|TRBV13|TRBJ2-7
TGTGCCAGCAGCTTAGGGGGGCGCTACGAGCAGTACTTC
CASSLGGRYEQYF
>TRBD2|NA|TRBV7-9|TRBJ2-7
TGTGCCAGCAGCTTGGGGGGGATATACGAGCAGTACTTC
CASSLGGIYEQYF
>TRBD2|NA|TRBV9|TRBJ2-5
TGTGCCAGCAGCACGCGGGAGCGACGGGAGACCCAGTACTTC
CASSTRERRETQYF
>NA|NA|TRBV3-1/TRBV3-2|TRBJ2-7
TGTGCCAGCAGCCAGGCGGGTCAATACGAGCAGTACTTC
CASSQAGQYEQYF
>NA|NA|TRBV2|TRBJ2-1
TGTGCCAGCAGTGTGGGACTGGGTAACAATGAGCAGTTCTTC
CASSVGLGNNEQFF